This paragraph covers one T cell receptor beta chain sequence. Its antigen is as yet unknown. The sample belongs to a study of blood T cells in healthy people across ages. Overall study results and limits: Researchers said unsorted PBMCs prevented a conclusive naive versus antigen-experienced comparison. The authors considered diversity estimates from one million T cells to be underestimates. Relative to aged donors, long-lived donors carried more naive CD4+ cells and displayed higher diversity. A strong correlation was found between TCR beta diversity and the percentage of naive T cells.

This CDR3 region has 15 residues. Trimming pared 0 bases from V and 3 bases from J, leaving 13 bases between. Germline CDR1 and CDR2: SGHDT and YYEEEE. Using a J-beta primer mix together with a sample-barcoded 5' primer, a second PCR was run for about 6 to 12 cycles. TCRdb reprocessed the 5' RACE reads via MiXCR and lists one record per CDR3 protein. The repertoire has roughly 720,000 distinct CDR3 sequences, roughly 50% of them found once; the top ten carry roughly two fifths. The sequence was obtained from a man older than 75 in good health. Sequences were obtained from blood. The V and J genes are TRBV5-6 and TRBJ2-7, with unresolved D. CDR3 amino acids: CASSLGPESRYEQYF. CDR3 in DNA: TGTGCCAGCAGCTTGGGGCCAGAGAGTCGCTACGAGCAGTACTTC.